Listed below are T cell receptor beta chains from one sample, sequenced in a study of OX40 agonist ivuxolimab in advanced cancers. Sequenced by immunoSEQ multiplex PCR; TCRdb stores in-frame clones only, minus some. The sample lists about 94,000 clones; 92% were seen once. The specimen comprised CD4+ or CD8+ T cells sorted from blood, sampled in a trial of the OX40 agonist ivuxolimab. These receptors were collected from an adult with an advanced solid tumor such as melanoma, head and neck, liver or kidney cancer. Each CDR3 is given with its conserved first and last residue. D genes are given only for firm matches. Expanded clones get a size class; other rows say once, few or many, or leave the size out.

cdr3_nt cdr3_aa d_call v_call clone_size j_call
TGTGCCAGCAGCTTAGGGGCCTCCTACGAGCAGTACTTC CASSLGASYEQYF NA TRBV11-2 NA TRBJ2-7
TGTGCCAGCAGCTTCCCCGGGACAGGGGCCTACGAGCAGTACTTC CASSFPGTGAYEQYF TRBD1 TRBV7-2 NA TRBJ2-7
TGTGCCAGCAGCCAAGATGTGGAGCGGGGGGGTTCCTACGAGCAGTACTTC CASSQDVERGGSYEQYF TRBD2 TRBV14 NA TRBJ2-7
TGTGCCAGCAGACCGCAGGGTGTAGAAGCTTTCTTT CASRPQGVEAFF NA TRBV7-9 NA TRBJ1-1
TGTGCCAGCTCACCCCTTGACAGGGCATGGTCCTATGGCTACACCTTC CASSPLDRAWSYGYTF TRBD1 TRBV18 NA TRBJ1-2
TGTGCCAGCAGCGCACGACTAGCGGGGGGCACAGATACGCAGTATTTT CASSARLAGGTDTQYF TRBD2 TRBV13 once TRBJ2-3
TGTGCCAGCAGTGAAGTATGGGGGGCCACTGAAGCTTTCTTT CASSEVWGATEAFF NA TRBV6-1 NA TRBJ1-1
TGCAGCGTTGAAGCCGGGCCGTATGAGCAGTTCTTC CSVEAGPYEQFF NA TRBV29-1 NA TRBJ2-1
TGCAGCGCCTTAAGACAGGGGAACACTGAAGCTTTCTTT CSALRQGNTEAFF TRBD1 TRBV29-1 NA TRBJ1-1
TGCGCCAGCAGCCAGGGCCCCGGGACAGAAGAGACCCAGTACTTC CASSQGPGTEETQYF TRBD1 TRBV4-1 NA TRBJ2-5
TGTGCCAGCAGTTACGAGGGGAACGCGGGTTTTGATGGCTACACCTTC CASSYEGNAGFDGYTF NA TRBV6-5 NA TRBJ1-2
TGTGCCAGCAGTTACAGGCAGTTGATGGAGCAGTACTTC CASSYRQLMEQYF NA TRBV6-6 NA TRBJ2-7
TGTGCCAGCAGCCAAGAGTGGAGTTACAATGAGCAGTTCTTC CASSQEWSYNEQFF NA TRBV14 NA TRBJ2-1
TGTGCCAGTAGTATTCGGGGGTCAGACGAGCAGTACTTC CASSIRGSDEQYF NA TRBV19 NA TRBJ2-7
TGTGCCAGCTCAGGCGGGGGTTACAATGAGCAGTTCTTC CASSGGGYNEQFF TRBD2 TRBV7-6 NA TRBJ2-1
TGTGCCAGCAGCCTGACAGGTTGGAATGAGCAGTTCTTC CASSLTGWNEQFF NA TRBV14 NA TRBJ2-1
TGTGCTAGTGGACCCGGACAGGGGGCCGACGAGCAGTACTTC CASGPGQGADEQYF TRBD1 TRBV12-5 NA TRBJ2-7
TGTGCCAGCAGCTTGGGAGGGGGATACGAGCAGTACTTC CASSLGGGYEQYF NA TRBV11-2 NA TRBJ2-7
TGTGCCAGCAGTGAGTGGATTAGCGGGAGAGCCACAGATACGCAGTATTTT CASSEWISGRATDTQYF TRBD2 TRBV6-1 NA TRBJ2-3
TGTGCCAGCAGCCCGACAGGATTCAACTATGGCTACACCTTC CASSPTGFNYGYTF NA TRBV6-1 NA TRBJ1-2
TGTGCCAGCAGTGAAGCCCTTGGACATTTATCGAACACTGAAGCTTTCTTT CASSEALGHLSNTEAFF NA TRBV6-1 NA TRBJ1-1
TGTGCCAGCGGCCCCCACAGGGGGCTATCTAATGAAAAACTGTTTTTT CASGPHRGLSNEKLFF TRBD1 TRBV7-6 NA TRBJ1-4
TGTGCCAGCAGTTACGGGACAGGGACCTACGAGCAGTACTTC CASSYGTGTYEQYF TRBD1 TRBV6-5 NA TRBJ2-7
TGTGCCAGCAGCCGTGAACTAGCGGGGGGCTTCGAGACCCAGTACTTC CASSRELAGGFETQYF TRBD2 TRBV7-6 NA TRBJ2-5
TGCGCCAGCAGCAACTCCAAGGGATCGAACTATGGCTACACCTTC CASSNSKGSNYGYTF NA TRBV4-3 NA TRBJ1-2
TGTGCCAGCCAGGGGAAGGAGCAGTACTTC CASQGKEQYF NA TRBV6-6 NA TRBJ2-7
TGTGCCAGCAGCTTTCAGGGGGGAACTGAAGCTTTCTTT CASSFQGGTEAFF TRBD1 TRBV5-4 few TRBJ1-1
TGTGCCAGCAGTTTAAGGTACTACAGGGGGGATCGGAATCAGCCCCAGCATTTT CASSLRYYRGDRNQPQHF TRBD1 TRBV27 NA TRBJ1-5
TGCGCCAGCAGAGAAGTCTCGGCGAACACCGGGGAGCTGTTTTTT CASREVSANTGELFF NA TRBV10-1 once TRBJ2-2
TGCGCCAGCAGCCAAGGTGATAGGGGGAGAGGTACGCAGTATTTT CASSQGDRGRGTQYF NA TRBV4-3 NA TRBJ2-3
TGTGCCAGCAGCCCCGATGGGGCTTTCTTT CASSPDGAFF NA TRBV11-2 once TRBJ1-1
TGTGCCTGGGTAGGACCGGGAGGAAACACCATATATTTT CAWVGPGGNTIYF NA TRBV30 few TRBJ1-3
TGCGCCAGCAGTCAGACAGACCTCTCTGGAAACACCATATATTTT CASSQTDLSGNTIYF NA TRBV10-2 once TRBJ1-3
TGTGCCAGCAGCCTAGCGGGGGCTTACAATGAGCAGTTCTTC CASSLAGAYNEQFF TRBD2 TRBV7-6 NA TRBJ2-1
TGTGCCAGCAGTGAATACTACGGTTCCGGCTACACCTTC CASSEYYGSGYTF NA TRBV25-1 NA TRBJ1-2
TGTGCCAGCAGCGACAGGGGCTATGAGCAGTACTTC CASSDRGYEQYF TRBD1 TRBV13 NA TRBJ2-7
TGTGCCTGGACCCCAAAGGGGTACAGTTTCGGGGAGACCCAGTACTTC CAWTPKGYSFGETQYF NA TRBV30 NA TRBJ2-5
TGTGCCAGTAGTGCGGACACACAGACGGGCCAGCCCCAGCATTTT CASSADTQTGQPQHF NA TRBV19 NA TRBJ1-5
TGTGCCAGCAGCTTAGGAGTTAACTATGGCTACACCTTC CASSLGVNYGYTF NA TRBV13 NA TRBJ1-2
TGTGCCATCAGTGAGTCGACGGCTAAAGCCTTTTTCTCCTACGAGCAGTACTTC CAISESTAKAFFSYEQYF NA TRBV10-3 NA TRBJ2-7
TGTGCCAGCAGCTTAGAGTTCGGGGACAGGGGTTCACACGAGCAGTACTTC CASSLEFGDRGSHEQYF TRBD1 TRBV11-2 NA TRBJ2-7
TGTGCCAGTAGTATAGTTAGCGGGGATATTGAGCAGTTCTTC CASSIVSGDIEQFF TRBD2 TRBV19 NA TRBJ2-1
TGTGCCACCAAGGACGGGCGCACTGAAGCTTTCTTT CATKDGRTEAFF NA TRBV2 NA TRBJ1-1
TGCGCCAGCAGCTTGAACGGGCAGTCTAATCAGCCCCAGCATTTT CASSLNGQSNQPQHF NA TRBV5-1 NA TRBJ1-5
TGTGCCAGCAGCTTAATAGCGTTCTCCTACGAGCAGTACTTC CASSLIAFSYEQYF NA TRBV12-1 NA TRBJ2-7
TGTGCCAGCAGCCCCCTAGACGTCACAGATACGCAGTATTTT CASSPLDVTDTQYF NA TRBV9 NA TRBJ2-3
TGTGCCAGCAGTGAAGCGGTCTACTCTGGAAACACCATATATTTT CASSEAVYSGNTIYF NA TRBV6-1 NA TRBJ1-3
TGTGCCAGCAGCTTAGGGATCCGGGACACTGAAGCTTTCTTT CASSLGIRDTEAFF NA TRBV11-2 few TRBJ1-1
TGTGCCAGCAGCTTACATGGGGCGAGAAGCTCCTACGAGCAGTACTTC CASSLHGARSSYEQYF NA TRBV11-2 NA TRBJ2-7
TGTGCCAGTAGTTTAAGAACGGACGGGGCCTATGAGCAGTTCTTC CASSLRTDGAYEQFF NA TRBV19 NA TRBJ2-1
TGTGCCAGCAGCTTCTTCCGTCGGGAGGCCGAGCAGTACTTC CASSFFRREAEQYF TRBD2 TRBV11-2 few TRBJ2-7
TGCAGCGTTGAAGGTGCGGGGCAGGGATACGAGCAGTACTTC CSVEGAGQGYEQYF NA TRBV29-1 NA TRBJ2-7
TGTGCTAGTGGTCCCGTCGTTGAAGCTAACTATGGCTACACCTTC CASGPVVEANYGYTF NA TRBV12-5 NA TRBJ1-2
TGTGCCAGCACGCGGGGGGGCGGTTACAATGAGCAGTTCTTC CASTRGGGYNEQFF TRBD2 TRBV2 NA TRBJ2-1
TGTGCCAGCAGCCCCCCGACAGGGGATCACTATGGCTACACCTTC CASSPPTGDHYGYTF TRBD1 TRBV9 NA TRBJ1-2
TGTGCCAGCAGTTTATCGTCACAGGGGGCAGGGGAGCAGTACTTC CASSLSSQGAGEQYF TRBD1 TRBV27 NA TRBJ2-7
TGTGCCAGCAGCTTGTACCACAGGGCCTTAGTAAGATACTATGGCTACACCTTC CASSLYHRALVRYYGYTF NA TRBV5-8 NA TRBJ1-2
TGTGCCTGGAGTGTAAGACATAAAGCTTTCTTT CAWSVRHKAFF NA TRBV30 NA TRBJ1-1
TGCAGCGTTTTGAGTGGAAACACCATATATTTT CSVLSGNTIYF NA TRBV29-1 NA TRBJ1-3
TGTGCCAGCAGCTTAGGGAGGAGGCATGGCTACACCTTC CASSLGRRHGYTF NA TRBV11-2 NA TRBJ1-2